Presented here are 5 T cell receptor beta chains from one specimen sequenced in a study of response to subunit inactivated influenza vaccine (dated by TCRdb to the late 2010s). The receptor library was made with RT-PCR. The sequencer was an Illumina HiSeq 2500. TCRdb applied fastp at Q25 and MiXCR to the public reads, then kept only in-frame beta chains. Entries are consolidated by CDR3 protein sequence, retaining the most common genes and DNA. The sample yields over 750,000 distinct CDR3 sequences; over 20% were counted once. The ten largest make up 9.5% to 13% of the sample. The material sequenced was PBMCs from blood, taken about 5 days after vaccination. The source of these receptors is a man aged 50-60 years who received an inactivated influenza vaccine. Donor details come from another sample of the same person, matched by shared clones.

This clonotype was seen a handful of times. The V and J genes are TRBV12-3 or TRBV12-4 and TRBJ2-1, with 7 positions matching TRBD2. The CDR3 loop spans 15 amino acids. Trimming took 3 bases from V and 5 from J; bases not matched to a gene: 7. The CDR3, as DNA: TGTGCCAGCAGTTTGATGCTAGCGGTAGACAATGAGCAGTTCTTC. Amino acid sequence: CASSLMLAVDNEQFF.

This clonotype has a single count. This rearrangement joins TRBV6-5 to TRBJ1-1; D not resolved. This CDR3 region has 15 residues. Deletions cut 2 bases from V and 0 bases from J, with 10 bases between. The V gene's germline CDR1 is MNHEY and CDR2 SVGAGI. The CDR3 sequence: CASSYDPRLNTEAFF. CDR3 in DNA: TGTGCCAGCAGTTACGATCCCAGGCTGAACACTGAAGCTTTCTTT.

This clonotype was seen more than once but under ten times. The V gene is TRBV28, the J gene TRBJ2-1, with 9 positions matching TRBD2. Germline CDR1 MDHEN, CDR2 SYDVKM. There are 16 residues in the CDR3. Trimming cost V 4 bases and J 7 bases; bases outside gene matches: 11. The CDR3 reads CASSYLGWREGNEQFF. The CDR3 DNA follows: TGTGCCAGCAGTTACTTAGGGTGGCGGGAGGGGAATGAGCAGTTCTTC.

This clonotype turned up a few times. The chain couples TRBV9 to TRBJ2-1, with TRBD1 matching 8 bases. The CDR3 runs to 17 residues. Looked up from germline, CDR1 is SGDLS and CDR2 is YYNGEE. V gave up 4 bases and J gave up 6 bases; unmatched junction bases: 15. The CDR3 coding sequence is TGTGCCAGCAGCTCTCCGGAACGGGACAGGTCGTCCAATGAGCAGTTCTTC. Protein sequence: CASSSPERDRSSNEQFF.

V and J are TRBV20-1 and TRBJ2-7; a weak D match, TRBD1 (6 bases). V lost 6 bases and J lost 4, with 16 bases in between. The CDR3 is made up of 13 amino acids. Germline V CDR1 and CDR2: DFQATT, SNEGSKA (reference sequence). The CDR3 loop is CSAKQGLGYEQYF. CDR3 nucleotides: TGCAGTGCAAAACAGGGATTGGGATACGAGCAGTACTTC.